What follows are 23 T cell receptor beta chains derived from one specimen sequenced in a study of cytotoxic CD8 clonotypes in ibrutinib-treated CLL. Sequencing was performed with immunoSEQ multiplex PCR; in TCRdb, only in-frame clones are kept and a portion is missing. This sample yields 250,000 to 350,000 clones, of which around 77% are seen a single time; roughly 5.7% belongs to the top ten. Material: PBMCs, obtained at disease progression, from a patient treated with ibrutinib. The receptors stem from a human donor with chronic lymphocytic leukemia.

The DNA for the CDR3 is TGTGCCAGCTCACCGGGGCGTGAGCAGTTCTTC. Encoded protein: CASSPGREQFF. The gene calls are TRBV18 and TRBJ2-1; weak D call: TRBD1 (5 bases). Per germline, CDR1 KGHSH and CDR2 LQKENI. V was pared by 3 bases and J by 9 bases, with 6 bases between. This CDR3 contains 11 residues.

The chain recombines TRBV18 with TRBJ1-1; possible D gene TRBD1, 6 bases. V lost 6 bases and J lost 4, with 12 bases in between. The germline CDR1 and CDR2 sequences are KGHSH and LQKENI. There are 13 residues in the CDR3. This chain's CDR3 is CASSDSSGTEAFF. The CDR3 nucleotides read TGTGCCAGCTCGGACAGTAGCGGCACTGAAGCTTTCTTT.

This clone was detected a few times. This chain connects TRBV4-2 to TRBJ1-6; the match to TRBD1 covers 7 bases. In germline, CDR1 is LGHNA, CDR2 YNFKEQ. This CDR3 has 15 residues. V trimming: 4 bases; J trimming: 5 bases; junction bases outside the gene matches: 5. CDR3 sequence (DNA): TGTGCCAGCAGCCGGGATGGACAGGATAATTCACCCCTCCACTTT. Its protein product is CASSRDGQDNSPLHF.

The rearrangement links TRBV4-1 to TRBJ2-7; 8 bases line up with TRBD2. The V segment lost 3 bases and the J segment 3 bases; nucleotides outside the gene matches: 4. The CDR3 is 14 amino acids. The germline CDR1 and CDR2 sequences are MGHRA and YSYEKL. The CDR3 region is CASSHPGLVYEQYF. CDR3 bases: TGCGCCAGCAGCCACCCGGGACTAGTCTACGAGCAGTACTTC.

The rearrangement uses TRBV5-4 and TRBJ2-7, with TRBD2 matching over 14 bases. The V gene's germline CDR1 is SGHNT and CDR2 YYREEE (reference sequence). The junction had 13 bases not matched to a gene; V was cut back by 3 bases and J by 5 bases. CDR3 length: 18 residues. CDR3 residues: CASSSVMGLAGVSHEQYF. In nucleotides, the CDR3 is TGTGCCAGCAGCTCAGTTATGGGACTAGCGGGAGTAAGCCACGAGCAGTACTTC. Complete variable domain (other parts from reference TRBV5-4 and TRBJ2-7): ETGVTQSPTHLIKTRGQQVTLRCSSQSGHNTVSWYQQALGQGPQFIFQYYREEENGRGNFPPRFSGLQFPNYSSELNVNALELDDSALYLCASSSVMGLAGVSHEQYFGPGTRLTVT.

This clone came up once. The DNA of the CDR3 is TGCGCCAGCAGCCAAGTACAGGGGAATTTCATGAACACTGAAGCTTTCTTT. Translated: CASSQVQGNFMNTEAFF. This chain links TRBV4-1 with TRBJ1-1, with 7 nucleotides matching TRBD1. The CDR3 loop spans 17 amino acids. After removal of 1 base from V and 0 bases from J, the junction contained 8 bases not matched to a gene. The germline CDR1 and CDR2 sequences are MGHRA and YSYEKL.

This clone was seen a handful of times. The CDR3 nucleotides read TGTGCCATCAGTAGCTCTGGAAACACCATATATTTT. Translated: CAISSSGNTIYF. This sequence joins TRBV10-3 and TRBJ1-3; the D is unclear. Trimming cost V 5 bases and J 0 bases, with 2 bases left between them. The CDR3 has 12 amino acids. The germline V gene encodes CDR1 ENHRY and CDR2 SYGVKD.

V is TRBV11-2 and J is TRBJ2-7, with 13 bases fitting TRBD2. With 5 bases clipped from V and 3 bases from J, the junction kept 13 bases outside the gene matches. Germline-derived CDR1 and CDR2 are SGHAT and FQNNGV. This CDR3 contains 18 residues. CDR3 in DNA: TGTGCCAGCAGCGAGGGACTAGCGGGAAGAAGTTCTTACTACGAGCAGTACTTC. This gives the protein CASSEGLAGRSSYYEQYF.

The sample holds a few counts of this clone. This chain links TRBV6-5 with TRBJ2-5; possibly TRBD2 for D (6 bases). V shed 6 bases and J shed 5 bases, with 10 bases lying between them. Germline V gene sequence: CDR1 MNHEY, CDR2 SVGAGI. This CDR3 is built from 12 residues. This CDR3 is CASSPGRETQYF. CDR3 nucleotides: TGTGCCAGCAGCCCAGGGAGGGAGACCCAGTACTTC.

CDR3 in amino acids: CASTLTPGGREQYF. The CDR3 DNA follows: TGTGCCAGCACCCTCACTCCCGGGGGAAGAGAGCAGTACTTC. The chain links TRBV27 to TRBJ2-7; the D gene is possibly TRBD2 (6 bases). Germline values: CDR1 MNHEY, CDR2 SMNVEV (reference sequence). This CDR3 spans 14 amino acids. V was pared by 7 bases and J by 7 bases, with 20 bases between.

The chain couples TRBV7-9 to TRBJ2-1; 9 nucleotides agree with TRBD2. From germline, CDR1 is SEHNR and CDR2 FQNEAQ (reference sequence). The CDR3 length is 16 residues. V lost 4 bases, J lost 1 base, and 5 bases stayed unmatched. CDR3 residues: CASSSAGGVSYNEQFF. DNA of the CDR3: TGTGCCAGCAGCTCAGCGGGAGGTGTATCCTACAATGAGCAGTTCTTC.

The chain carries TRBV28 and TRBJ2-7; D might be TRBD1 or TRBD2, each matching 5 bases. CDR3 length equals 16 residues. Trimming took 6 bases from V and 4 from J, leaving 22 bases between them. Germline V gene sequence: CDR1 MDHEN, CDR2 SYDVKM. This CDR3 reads CASSPHLGTGPYEQYF. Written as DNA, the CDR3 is TGTGCCAGCAGCCCGCATTTAGGGACGGGCCCTTACGAGCAGTACTTC.

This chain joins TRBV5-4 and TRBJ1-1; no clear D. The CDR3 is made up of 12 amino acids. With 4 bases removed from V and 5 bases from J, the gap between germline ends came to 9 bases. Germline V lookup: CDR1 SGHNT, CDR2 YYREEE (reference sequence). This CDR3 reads CASSAPGTEAFF. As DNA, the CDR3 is TGTGCCAGCAGCGCTCCTGGAACTGAAGCTTTCTTT. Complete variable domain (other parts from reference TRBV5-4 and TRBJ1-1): ETGVTQSPTHLIKTRGQQVTLRCSSQSGHNTVSWYQQALGQGPQFIFQYYREEENGRGNFPPRFSGLQFPNYSSELNVNALELDDSALYLCASSAPGTEAFFGQGTRLTVV.

The CDR3 sequence: CASSQAFPKTSSYNSPLHF. CDR3 DNA: TGCGCCAGCAGCCAAGCGTTCCCCAAGACCAGCTCCTATAATTCACCCCTCCACTTT. The V gene is TRBV4-1, the J gene TRBJ1-6, with unresolved D. The germline gives CDR1 MGHRA, CDR2 YSYEKL. Between the trimmed V and J ends, which lost 1 base and 0 bases, there was a span of 16 bases. The length of the CDR3 is 19 residues.

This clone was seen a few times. CDR3 in amino acids: CSARGGYGYTF. The CDR3 region has the DNA TGCAGTGCCCGGGGTGGGTATGGCTACACCTTC. The genes are TRBV20-1 and TRBJ1-2; D ambiguous. CDR3 length: 11 amino acids. Germline lookup yields CDR1 DFQATT and CDR2 SNEGSKA (reference sequence). The ends were cut back, 6 bases at V and 5 bases at J, with 10 bases in the middle.

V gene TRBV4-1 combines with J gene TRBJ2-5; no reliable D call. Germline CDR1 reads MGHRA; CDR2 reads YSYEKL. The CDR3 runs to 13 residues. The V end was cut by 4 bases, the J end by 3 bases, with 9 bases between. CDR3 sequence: CASSRAFEETQYF. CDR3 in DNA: TGCGCCAGCAGCCGGGCATTCGAAGAGACCCAGTACTTC.

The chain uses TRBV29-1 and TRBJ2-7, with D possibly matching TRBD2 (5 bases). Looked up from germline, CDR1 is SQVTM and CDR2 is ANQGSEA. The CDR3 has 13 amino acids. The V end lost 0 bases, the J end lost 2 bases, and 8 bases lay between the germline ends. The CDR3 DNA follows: TGCAGCGTTGAAGATACCGGGACCTACGAGCAGTACTTC. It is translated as CSVEDTGTYEQYF.

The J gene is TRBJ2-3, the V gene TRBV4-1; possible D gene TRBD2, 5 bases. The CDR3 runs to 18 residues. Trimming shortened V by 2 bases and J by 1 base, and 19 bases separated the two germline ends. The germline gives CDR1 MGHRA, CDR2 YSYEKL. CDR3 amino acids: CASSQKIPLAGRTDTQYF. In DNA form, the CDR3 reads TGCGCCAGCAGCCAAAAGATCCCCCTGGCGGGCCGCACAGATACGCAGTATTTT.

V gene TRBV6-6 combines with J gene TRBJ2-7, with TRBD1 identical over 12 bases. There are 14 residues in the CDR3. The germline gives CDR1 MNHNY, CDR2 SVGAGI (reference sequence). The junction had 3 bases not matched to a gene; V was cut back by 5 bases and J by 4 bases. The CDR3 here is CASSPGQGAYEQYF. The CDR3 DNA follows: TGTGCCAGCAGTCCGGGACAGGGGGCGTACGAGCAGTACTTC.

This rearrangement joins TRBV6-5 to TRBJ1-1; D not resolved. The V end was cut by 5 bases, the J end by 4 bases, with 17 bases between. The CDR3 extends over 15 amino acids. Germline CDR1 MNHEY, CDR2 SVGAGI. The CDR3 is CASSTPIIGGTEAFF. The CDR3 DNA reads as TGTGCCAGCAGTACCCCCATCATAGGTGGCACTGAAGCTTTCTTT.

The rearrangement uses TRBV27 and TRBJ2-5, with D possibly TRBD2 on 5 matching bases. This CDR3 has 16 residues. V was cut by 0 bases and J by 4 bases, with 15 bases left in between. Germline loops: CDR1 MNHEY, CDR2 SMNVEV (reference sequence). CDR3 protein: CASSLSGVFLGETQYF. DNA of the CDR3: TGTGCCAGCAGTTTATCCGGGGTTTTTCTTGGAGAGACCCAGTACTTC.

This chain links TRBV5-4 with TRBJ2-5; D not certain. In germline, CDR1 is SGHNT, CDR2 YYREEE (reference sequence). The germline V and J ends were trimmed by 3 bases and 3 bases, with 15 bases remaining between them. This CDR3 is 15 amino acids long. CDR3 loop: CASSSRRVAEETQYF. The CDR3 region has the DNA TGTGCCAGCAGCTCCAGAAGGGTAGCAGAAGAGACCCAGTACTTC.

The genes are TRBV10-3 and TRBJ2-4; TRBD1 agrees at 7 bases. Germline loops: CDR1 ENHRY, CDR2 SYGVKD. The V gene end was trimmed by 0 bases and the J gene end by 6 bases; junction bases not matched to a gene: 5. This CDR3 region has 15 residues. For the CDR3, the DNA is TGTGCCATCAGTGAGTCGAGGGGACAGATAAACATTCAGTACTTC. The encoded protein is CAISESRGQINIQYF.